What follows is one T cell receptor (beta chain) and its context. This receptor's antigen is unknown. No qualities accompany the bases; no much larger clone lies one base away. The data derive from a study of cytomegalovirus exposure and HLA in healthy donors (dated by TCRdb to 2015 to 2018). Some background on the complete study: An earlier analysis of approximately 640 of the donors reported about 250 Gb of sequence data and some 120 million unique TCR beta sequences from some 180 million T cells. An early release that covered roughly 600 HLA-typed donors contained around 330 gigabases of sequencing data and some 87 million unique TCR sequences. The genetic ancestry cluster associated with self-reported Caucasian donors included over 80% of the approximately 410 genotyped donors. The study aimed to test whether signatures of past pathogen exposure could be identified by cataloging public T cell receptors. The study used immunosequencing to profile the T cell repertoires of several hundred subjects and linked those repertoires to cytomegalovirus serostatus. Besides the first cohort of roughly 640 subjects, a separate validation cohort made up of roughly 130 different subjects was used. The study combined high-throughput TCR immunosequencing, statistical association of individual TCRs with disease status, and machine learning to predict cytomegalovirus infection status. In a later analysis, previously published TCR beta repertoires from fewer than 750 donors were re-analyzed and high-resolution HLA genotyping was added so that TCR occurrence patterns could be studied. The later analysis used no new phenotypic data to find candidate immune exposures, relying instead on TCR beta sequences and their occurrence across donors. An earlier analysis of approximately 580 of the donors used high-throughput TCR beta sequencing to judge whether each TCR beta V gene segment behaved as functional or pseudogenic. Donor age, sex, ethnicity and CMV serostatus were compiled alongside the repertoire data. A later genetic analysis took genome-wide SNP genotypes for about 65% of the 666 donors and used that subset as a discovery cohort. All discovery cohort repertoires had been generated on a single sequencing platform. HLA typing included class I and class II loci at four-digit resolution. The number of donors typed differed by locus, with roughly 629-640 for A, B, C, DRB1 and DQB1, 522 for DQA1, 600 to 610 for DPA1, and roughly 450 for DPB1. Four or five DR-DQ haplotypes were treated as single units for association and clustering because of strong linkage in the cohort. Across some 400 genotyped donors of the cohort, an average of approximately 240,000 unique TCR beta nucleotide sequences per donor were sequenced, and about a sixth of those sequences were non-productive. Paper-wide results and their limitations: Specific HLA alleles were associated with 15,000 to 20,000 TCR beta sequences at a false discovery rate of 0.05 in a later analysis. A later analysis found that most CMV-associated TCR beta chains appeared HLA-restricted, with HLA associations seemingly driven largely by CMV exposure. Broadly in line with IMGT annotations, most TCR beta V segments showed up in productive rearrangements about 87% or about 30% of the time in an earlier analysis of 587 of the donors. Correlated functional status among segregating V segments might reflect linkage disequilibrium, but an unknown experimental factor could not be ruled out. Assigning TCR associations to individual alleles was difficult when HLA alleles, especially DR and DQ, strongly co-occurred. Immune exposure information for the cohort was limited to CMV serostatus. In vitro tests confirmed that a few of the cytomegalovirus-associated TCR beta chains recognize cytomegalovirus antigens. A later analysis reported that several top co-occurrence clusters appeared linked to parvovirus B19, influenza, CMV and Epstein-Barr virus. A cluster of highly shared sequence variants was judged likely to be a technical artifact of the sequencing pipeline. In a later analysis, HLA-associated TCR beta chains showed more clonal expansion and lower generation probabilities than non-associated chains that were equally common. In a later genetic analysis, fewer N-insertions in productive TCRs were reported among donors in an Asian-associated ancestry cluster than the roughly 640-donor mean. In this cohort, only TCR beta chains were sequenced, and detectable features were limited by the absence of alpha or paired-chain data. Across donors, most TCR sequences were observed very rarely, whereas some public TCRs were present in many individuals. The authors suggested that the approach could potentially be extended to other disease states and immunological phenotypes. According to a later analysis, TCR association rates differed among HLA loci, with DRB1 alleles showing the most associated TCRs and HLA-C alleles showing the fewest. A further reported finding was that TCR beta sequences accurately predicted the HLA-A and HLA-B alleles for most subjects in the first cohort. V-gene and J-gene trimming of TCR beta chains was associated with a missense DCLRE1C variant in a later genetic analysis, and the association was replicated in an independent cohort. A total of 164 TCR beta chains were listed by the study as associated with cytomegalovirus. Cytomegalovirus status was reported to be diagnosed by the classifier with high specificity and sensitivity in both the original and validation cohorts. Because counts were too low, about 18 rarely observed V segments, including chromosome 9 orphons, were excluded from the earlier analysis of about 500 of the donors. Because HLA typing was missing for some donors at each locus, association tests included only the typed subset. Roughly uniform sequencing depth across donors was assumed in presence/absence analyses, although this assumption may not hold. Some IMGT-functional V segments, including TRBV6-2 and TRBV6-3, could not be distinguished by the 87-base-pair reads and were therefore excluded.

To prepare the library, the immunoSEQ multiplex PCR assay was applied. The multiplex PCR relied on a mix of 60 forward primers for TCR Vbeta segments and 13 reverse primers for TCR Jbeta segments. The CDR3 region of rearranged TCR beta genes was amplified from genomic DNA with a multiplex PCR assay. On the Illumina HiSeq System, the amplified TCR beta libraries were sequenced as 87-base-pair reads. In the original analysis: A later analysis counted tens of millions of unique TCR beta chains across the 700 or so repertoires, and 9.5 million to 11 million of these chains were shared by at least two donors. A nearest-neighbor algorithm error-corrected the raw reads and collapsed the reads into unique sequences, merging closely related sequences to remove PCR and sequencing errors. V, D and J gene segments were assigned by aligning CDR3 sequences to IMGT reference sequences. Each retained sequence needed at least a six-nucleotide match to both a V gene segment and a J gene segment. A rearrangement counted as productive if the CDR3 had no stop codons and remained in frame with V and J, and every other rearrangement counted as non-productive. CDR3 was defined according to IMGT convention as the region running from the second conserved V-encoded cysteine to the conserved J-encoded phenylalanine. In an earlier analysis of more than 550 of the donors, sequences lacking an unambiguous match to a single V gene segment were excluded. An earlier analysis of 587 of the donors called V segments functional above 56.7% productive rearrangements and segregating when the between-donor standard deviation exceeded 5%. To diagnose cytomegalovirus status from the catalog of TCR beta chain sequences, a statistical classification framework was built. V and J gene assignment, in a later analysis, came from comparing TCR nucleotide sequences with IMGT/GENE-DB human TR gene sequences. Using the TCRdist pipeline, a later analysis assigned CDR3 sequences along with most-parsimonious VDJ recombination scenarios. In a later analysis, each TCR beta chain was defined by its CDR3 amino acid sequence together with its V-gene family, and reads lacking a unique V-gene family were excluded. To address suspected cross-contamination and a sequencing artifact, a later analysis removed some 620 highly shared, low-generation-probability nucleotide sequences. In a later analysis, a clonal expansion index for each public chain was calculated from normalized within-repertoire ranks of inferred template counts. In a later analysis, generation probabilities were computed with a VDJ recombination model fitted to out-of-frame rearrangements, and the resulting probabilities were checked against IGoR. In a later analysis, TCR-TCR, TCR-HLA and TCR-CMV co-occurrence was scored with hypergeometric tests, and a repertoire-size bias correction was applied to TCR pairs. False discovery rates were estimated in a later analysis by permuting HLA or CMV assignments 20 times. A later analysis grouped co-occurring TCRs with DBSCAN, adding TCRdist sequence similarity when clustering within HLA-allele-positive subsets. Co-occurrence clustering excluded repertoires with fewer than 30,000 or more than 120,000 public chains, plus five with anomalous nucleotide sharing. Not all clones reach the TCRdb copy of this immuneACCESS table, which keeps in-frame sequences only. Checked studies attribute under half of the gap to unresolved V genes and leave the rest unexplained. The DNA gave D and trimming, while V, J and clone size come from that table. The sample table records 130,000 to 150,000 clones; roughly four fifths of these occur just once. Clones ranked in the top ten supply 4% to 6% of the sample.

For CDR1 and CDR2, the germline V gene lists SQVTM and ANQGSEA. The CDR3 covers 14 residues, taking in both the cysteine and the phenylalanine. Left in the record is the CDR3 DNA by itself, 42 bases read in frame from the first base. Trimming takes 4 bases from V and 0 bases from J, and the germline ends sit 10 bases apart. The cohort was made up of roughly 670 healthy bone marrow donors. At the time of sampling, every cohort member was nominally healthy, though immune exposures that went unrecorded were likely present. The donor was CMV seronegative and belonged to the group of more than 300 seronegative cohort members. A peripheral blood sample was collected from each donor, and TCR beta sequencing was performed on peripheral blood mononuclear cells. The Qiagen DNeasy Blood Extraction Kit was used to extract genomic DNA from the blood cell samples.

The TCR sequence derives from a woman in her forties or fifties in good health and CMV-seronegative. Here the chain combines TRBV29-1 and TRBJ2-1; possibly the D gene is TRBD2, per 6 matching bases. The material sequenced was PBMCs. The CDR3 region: CSVAEGSSYNEQFF. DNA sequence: TGCAGCGTTGCGGAGGGGAGCTCCTACAATGAGCAGTTCTTC.